A selection of T cell receptor beta chains follows, all from one sample in a study of tumor-infiltrating lymphocytes in localized non-small cell lung cancer. The method was immunoSEQ multiplex PCR; TCRdb's version includes in-frame clones alone and lacks a portion of them. The profile shows over 5,500 clones, 65% to 75% of them singletons. The sequencing input was lung tumor tissue. These receptors all stem from a human donor with non-small cell lung cancer. Both conserved end residues are part of each CDR3. The D gene is left open where the match is weak. Only part of the rows carry a size: once, few, many, or a class if the clone is expanded.

v_gene	abundance	d_gene	j_gene	CDR3aa	CDR3nt
TRBV4-1	.	TRBD1	TRBJ2-3	CASSQEDRGTDTQYF	TGCGCCAGCAGCCAAGAGGACAGGGGTACAGATACGCAGTATTTT
TRBV9	once	.	TRBJ2-3	CASSVFDNGINTDTQYF	TGTGCCAGCAGCGTATTCGATAACGGGATAAACACAGATACGCAGTATTTT
TRBV25-1	.	.	TRBJ1-1	CASSPPFGGLNTEAFF	TGTGCCAGCAGTCCCCCCTTCGGGGGGCTGAACACTGAAGCTTTCTTT
TRBV28	once	.	TRBJ1-2	CASSPRFNYGYTF	TGTGCCAGCTCTCCCCGGTTTAACTATGGCTACACCTTC
TRBV7-9	few	.	TRBJ2-7	CASSPSPAGTSYEQYF	TGTGCCAGCAGCCCATCCCCGGCGGGGACCTCCTACGAGCAGTACTTC
TRBV7-9	.	.	TRBJ1-6	CASSLLGSPLHF	TGTGCCAGCAGCTTACTGGGTTCACCCCTCCACTTT
TRBV7-9	.	.	TRBJ1-6	CASSLGGTSYNSPLHF	TGTGCCAGCAGCTTAGGGGGGACCTCCTATAATTCACCCCTCCACTTT
TRBV28	few	.	TRBJ2-7	CASSFYSYEQYF	TGTGCCAGCAGTTTCTACTCCTACGAGCAGTACTTC
TRBV29-1	once	.	TRBJ2-7	CSVVWAGGDYEQYF	TGCAGCGTTGTATGGGCAGGGGGGGATTACGAGCAGTACTTC
TRBV9	.	.	TRBJ1-1	CASSVAGATEAFF	TGTGCCAGCAGCGTAGCGGGGGCCACTGAAGCTTTCTTT
TRBV19	.	TRBD1	TRBJ1-5	CASSSPNPQGANQPQHF	TGTGCCAGTAGTTCCCCAAACCCTCAGGGGGCCAATCAGCCCCAGCATTTT
TRBV12-5	.	.	TRBJ1-1	CASGLRMNTEAFF	TGTGCTAGTGGTTTAAGGATGAACACTGAAGCTTTCTTT
TRBV7-8	.	.	TRBJ1-2	CASSLRVRQDYGYTF	TGTGCCAGCAGCTTAAGGGTCCGACAAGACTATGGCTACACCTTC
TRBV4-2	.	TRBD2	TRBJ2-3	CASSQAGVTDTQYF	TGTGCCAGCAGCCAGGCGGGAGTGACAGATACGCAGTATTTT
TRBV30	.	TRBD1	TRBJ2-7	CAWNKDRAYEQYF	TGTGCCTGGAACAAGGACAGGGCTTACGAGCAGTACTTC
TRBV18	.	.	TRBJ1-1	CASSPGRAGVNTEAFF	TGTGCCAGCTCACCAGGGCGGGCAGGGGTAAATACTGAAGCTTTCTTT
TRBV7-9	.	.	TRBJ2-3	CASSWSSTDTQYF	TGTGCCAGCAGCTGGTCTAGCACAGATACGCAGTATTTT
TRBV2	.	TRBD2	TRBJ2-7	CASSANGLADEQYF	TGTGCCAGCAGCGCTAACGGGCTAGCGGACGAGCAGTACTTC
TRBV4-1	.	.	TRBJ1-6	CASSQEKSQGNSPLHF	TGCGCCAGCAGCCAAGAAAAAAGTCAGGGGAATTCACCCCTCCACTTT
TRBV30	.	.	TRBJ1-2	CAWSDSTNYGYTF	TGTGCCTGGAGTGACAGTACTAACTATGGCTACACCTTC
TRBV10-3	.	TRBD2	TRBJ2-2	CAISELRGGYTGELFF	TGTGCCATCAGTGAGTTGCGGGGGGGCTACACCGGGGAGCTGTTTTTT
TRBV30	once	TRBD1	TRBJ1-3	CAWRATGGSGNTIYF	TGTGCCTGGAGGGCGACAGGGGGCTCTGGAAACACCATATATTTT
TRBV27	.	TRBD2	TRBJ2-2	CASSPGLAGGGELFF	TGTGCCAGCAGTCCCGGACTAGCGGGAGGCGGGGAGCTGTTTTTT
TRBV5-1	.	TRBD1	TRBJ1-4	CASKTGAPDEKLFF	TGCGCCAGCAAGACAGGGGCGCCGGATGAAAAACTGTTTTTT
TRBV19	.	.	TRBJ1-4	CASSIQGLYEKLFF	TGTGCCAGTAGTATACAGGGATTATATGAAAAACTGTTTTTT
TRBV5-1	.	.	TRBJ2-3	CASSLGGYTDTQYF	TGCGCCAGCAGCTTGGGGGGCTACACAGATACGCAGTATTTT
TRBV5-5	few	TRBD1	TRBJ2-5	CASSLWDSQETQYF	TGTGCCAGCAGCTTGTGGGACAGTCAAGAGACCCAGTACTTC
TRBV9	.	.	TRBJ1-2	CASSSRTYGYTF	TGTGCCAGCAGCTCTCGGACCTATGGCTACACCTTC
TRBV5-4	.	.	TRBJ2-7	CASSLGPSSYEQYF	TGTGCTAGCAGCTTGGGTCCGAGCTCCTACGAGCAGTACTTC
TRBV7-6	.	.	TRBJ2-5	CASSRGRQETQYF	TGTGCCAGCAGCCGAGGACGGCAAGAGACCCAGTACTTC
TRBV5-1	.	TRBD1	TRBJ1-2	CASSLTGGVFYYGYTF	TGCGCCAGCAGCCTGACAGGGGGCGTCTTTTATTATGGCTACACCTTC
TRBV19	.	.	TRBJ1-5	CASSMGDYQPQHF	TGTGCCAGTAGTATGGGTGATTACCAGCCCCAGCATTTT
TRBV7-4	.	TRBD1	TRBJ1-1	CASSLVGQGAPTEAFF	TGTGCCAGCAGCTTAGTGGGTCAGGGGGCGCCCACTGAAGCTTTCTTT
TRBV30	.	.	TRBJ2-7	CAWSLSYEQYF	TGTGCCTGGAGTTTAAGCTACGAGCAGTACTTC
TRBV6-1	.	.	TRBJ1-1	CASSEQGPSEAFF	TGTGCCAGCAGTGAGCAGGGCCCTTCTGAAGCTTTCTTT
TRBV7-8	few	.	TRBJ1-2	CASSLARTVGDGYTF	TGTGCCAGCAGCTTAGCGCGAACGGTCGGGGATGGCTACACCTTC
TRBV15	.	.	TRBJ1-2	CATSSDYYGYTF	TGTGCCACCAGCAGCGATTACTATGGCTACACCTTC
TRBV6-6	.	TRBD1	TRBJ1-5	CASTGGLGSQPQHF	TGTGCCAGCACAGGGGGCCTTGGAAGCCAGCCCCAGCATTTT
TRBV2	few	.	TRBJ2-2	CASRDRNTGELFF	TGTGCCAGCAGGGACAGGAACACCGGGGAGCTGTTTTTT
TRBV2	.	.	TRBJ1-5	CASEGEAQLNQPQHF	TGTGCCAGCGAGGGAGAAGCCCAATTGAATCAGCCCCAGCATTTT
TRBV14	.	.	TRBJ2-7	CASSNGGEQYF	TGTGCCAGCAGCAATGGGGGCGAGCAGTACTTC
TRBV6-6	few	.	TRBJ1-1	CASSYGGVNTEAFF	TGTGCCAGCAGTTACGGAGGCGTGAACACTGAAGCTTTCTTT
TRBV27	.	.	TRBJ1-2	CASSLSGQPNYGYTF	TGTGCCAGCAGTTTATCTGGACAGCCTAACTATGGCTACACCTTC
TRBV7-2	.	TRBD1	TRBJ1-1	CASSYSGTANTEAFF	TGTGCCAGCAGCTACTCCGGGACAGCGAACACTGAAGCTTTCTTT
TRBV29-1	once	.	TRBJ2-1	CSVEVYNEQFF	TGCAGCGTTGAGGTGTACAATGAGCAGTTCTTC
TRBV5-1	.	.	TRBJ1-4	CASRMFANEKLFF	TGCGCCAGCAGGATGTTTGCTAATGAAAAACTGTTTTTT
TRBV10-1	large	TRBD1	TRBJ1-5	CASSEGTANQPQHF	TGCGCCAGCAGTGAGGGGACAGCTAATCAGCCCCAGCATTTT
TRBV7-9	few	.	TRBJ2-7	CASSFGGISHEQYF	TGTGCCAGCAGCTTTGGAGGGATTTCCCACGAGCAGTACTTC
TRBV5-4	.	.	TRBJ1-1	CASSLAVGRGAFF	TGTGCCAGCAGCTTGGCCGTGGGGCGAGGAGCTTTCTTT
TRBV9	.	.	TRBJ2-7	CASTPDQGPYEQYF	TGTGCCAGCACCCCAGACCAGGGACCCTACGAGCAGTACTTC
TRBV30	.	.	TRBJ2-5	CAWGLTWETQYF	TGTGCCTGGGGACTTACATGGGAGACCCAGTACTTC
TRBV27	few	.	TRBJ1-6	CASSLRTVDNSPLHF	TGTGCCAGCAGTTTAAGGACGGTCGATAATTCACCCCTCCACTTT
TRBV5-6	.	.	TRBJ1-3	CASTLGGISGNTIYF	TGTGCCAGCACCCTGGGGGGGATCTCTGGAAACACCATATATTTT
TRBV5-1	.	TRBD2	TRBJ2-7	CASSFMSGREAYEQYF	TGCGCCAGCAGCTTCATGTCGGGGCGGGAGGCCTACGAGCAGTACTTC
TRBV7-8	.	.	TRBJ1-2	CASSLRQSNYGYTF	TGTGCCAGCAGCTTACGGCAGTCTAACTATGGCTACACCTTC
TRBV18	.	.	TRBJ1-1	CASSPSRQGTEAFF	TGTGCCAGCTCACCATCAAGGCAGGGTACTGAAGCTTTCTTT
TRBV11-2	.	.	TRBJ2-3	CASSLDTDTQYF	TGTGCCAGCAGCTTGGACACAGATACGCAGTATTTT
TRBV30	.	.	TRBJ1-4	CASQGRNEKLFF	TGTGCCTCGCAGGGGAGGAATGAAAAACTGTTTTTT
TRBV5-1	.	.	TRBJ1-1	CASSPREGMNTEAFF	TGCGCCAGCAGCCCCCGTGAGGGGATGAACACTGAAGCTTTCTTT
TRBV11-2	.	.	TRBJ2-1	CASSFGRYNEQFF	TGTGCCAGCAGCTTTGGTAGGTACAATGAGCAGTTCTTC